This TCR beta chain derives from a study of T cell responses to AZD1222 COVID-19 vaccine. The CDR3 extends over 16 amino acids. V lost 4 bases, J lost 3 bases, and 16 bases lay in between. Germline V gene sequence: CDR1 SGHRS, CDR2 YFSETQ. Clones were sequenced by immunoSEQ multiplex PCR, and TCRdb holds only the in-frame ones, with some missing. Among fewer than 180,000 clones, around 90% were seen once, and the ten largest hold approximately 3.4%. This clonotype was obtained from an adult who received the AZD1222 COVID-19 vaccine. Specimen: peripheral blood, collected 28 days after the second AZD1222 dose. This chain connects TRBV5-1 to TRBJ1-4, with unresolved D. The CDR3, as DNA: TGCGCCAGCAGCCTATTAGGGAGGGCCGCTAATGAAAAACTGTTTTTT. This gives the protein CASSLLGRAANEKLFF.